Each of the 18 T cell receptor beta chains below was sequenced from the same sample in a study of cytomegalovirus exposure and HLA in healthy donors (dated by TCRdb to about 2017). The library was made by the immunoSEQ multiplex PCR assay. The multiplex PCR relied on a mix of 60 forward primers for TCR Vbeta segments and 13 reverse primers for TCR Jbeta segments. The table was pulled from immuneACCESS by TCRdb, which kept in-frame rearrangements only. Such tables lose some clones; where checked, under half of the loss comes from unresolved V genes, and the rest has no known cause. A total of 150,000 to 200,000 clones appear in this sample, nearly 80% of them only once. Around 1% of the sample rests with the top ten. Sequences were obtained from PBMCs. The receptor source for this set is a woman in her 50s in good health and CMV-seropositive.

The chain employs TRBV2 and TRBJ1-5, with 9 bases aligning to TRBD1. This CDR3 region has 15 residues. V trimming: 6 bases; J trimming: 3 bases; junction bases outside the gene matches: 6. Germline lookup yields CDR1 SNHLY and CDR2 FYNNEI. The CDR3 bases are TGTGCCAGCAGGGCCGACAGGGGGGTCAATCAGCCCCAGCATTTT. Amino acids: CASRADRGVNQPQHF.

The J gene is TRBJ1-3, the V gene TRBV7-2; D perhaps matches TRBD1 (5 bases). Germline V gives CDR1 SGHTA, CDR2 FQGNSA. V gave up 5 bases and J gave up 2 bases, with 10 bases separating them. This CDR3 has 14 amino acids. The CDR3: CASSPGGAGNTIYF. DNA of the CDR3: TGTGCCAGCAGCCCCGGGGGAGCTGGAAACACCATATATTTT.

This clone was seen a few times. V and J are TRBV7-9 and TRBJ2-6; D might be TRBD1 (6 bases). The V gene's germline CDR1 is SEHNR and CDR2 FQNEAQ (reference sequence). V was shortened by 5 bases and J by 1 base, with 12 bases between the two germline ends. The CDR3 has 16 amino acids. This CDR3 reads CASSGDTLSGANVLTF. CDR3 DNA: TGTGCCAGCAGCGGGGACACGCTGTCTGGGGCCAACGTCCTGACTTTC.

The DNA of the CDR3 is TGTGCCATCAGTGAGAGCGGGAGGGCTGCACATGAGCAGTTCTTC. This codes for CAISESGRAAHEQFF. V usage is TRBV10-3 and J usage is TRBJ2-1, with 10 bases aligning to TRBD2. The V and J ends lost 2 bases and 8 bases, in that order; junction bases with no gene match: 6. The CDR3 runs 15 residues. CDR1 ENHRY and CDR2 SYGVKD come from the germline V gene.

V and J are TRBV5-1 and TRBJ2-6; D remains ambiguous. V lost 4 bases and J lost 0, with 5 bases in between. CDR1 is SGHRS and CDR2 is YFSETQ in the germline V gene. The CDR3 loop spans 14 amino acids. The CDR3 loop reads CASSEASGANVLTF. The CDR3 DNA reads TGCGCCAGCAGCGAAGCCTCTGGGGCCAACGTCCTGACTTTC.

This clone was counted once. The DNA for the CDR3 is TGTGCCTGGAGACGTAGCCTAACGGGGACTGAAGCTTTCTTT. This translates into CAWRRSLTGTEAFF. The gene calls are TRBV28 and TRBJ1-1; no definite D call. CDR1 and CDR2 from the germline V gene are MDHEN and SYDVKM. The CDR3 contains 14 residues. Trimming pared 11 bases from V and 5 bases from J, leaving 21 bases between.

The chain has TRBV10-2 and TRBJ2-4; D perhaps matches TRBD1 (7 bases). The V end was cut by 10 bases, the J end by 9 bases, with 19 bases between. Germline values: CDR1 WSHSY, CDR2 SAAADI. The CDR3 loop spans 13 amino acids. The CDR3 here is CATSTQGRTIQYF. CDR3 DNA sequence: TGCGCCACGTCAACACAGGGGAGGACCATTCAGTACTTC.

The chain combines TRBV6-1 with TRBJ2-5; no clear D gene. TRBJ2-7 matches the DNA end more closely, so the J call is doubtful. CDR3 size: 11 residues. The V gene's germline CDR1 is MNHNS and CDR2 SASEGT. CDR3 region: CASTWDYEQYF. CDR3 DNA: TGTGCCAGCACATGGGACTACGAGCAGTACTTC.

The rearrangement uses TRBV7-2 and TRBJ1-4, with a possible D match to TRBD1 (5 bases). Trimming left V 2 bases short and J 10 bases short, with 20 bases between. This CDR3 region has 16 residues. Germline loops: CDR1 SGHTA, CDR2 FQGNSA. The CDR3 DNA reads as TGTGCCAGCAGCTTAATTGGGGTTCGGTTGGGGGGAAAACTGTTTTTT. It encodes CASSLIGVRLGGKLFF.

The chain combines TRBV14 with TRBJ2-1; TRBD2 matches 9 bases. With V trimmed by 6 bases and J by 0 bases, 3 bases remained unmatched. Germline V CDR1 and CDR2: SGHDN, FVKESK. There are 15 residues in the CDR3. The CDR3 region has the DNA TGTGCCAGCAGACTGACTAGCGGCTCCTACAATGAGCAGTTCTTC. This gives the protein CASRLTSGSYNEQFF.

This rearrangement joins TRBV5-1 to TRBJ2-3, with D tentatively TRBD2 (7 bases). Trimming stripped 7 bases from V and 0 bases from J, with 18 bases between. The CDR3 totals 16 residues. Germline CDR1 and CDR2: SGHRS and YFSETQ. CDR3 in DNA: TGCGCCAGCCGTCTGGGGCGGGGGCCTAGCACAGATACGCAGTATTTT. Protein sequence: CASRLGRGPSTDTQYF.

The chain joins TRBV5-5 to TRBJ1-1; D is perhaps TRBD1 (5 bases). V gave up 0 bases and J gave up 1 base, with 13 bases separating them. The germline gives CDR1 SGHKS, CDR2 YYEKEE (reference sequence). This CDR3 comprises 16 residues. The CDR3 DNA reads TGTGCCAGCAGCTTGGCCCAGACAGCAGGGAACACTGAAGCTTTCTTT. Translation: CASSLAQTAGNTEAFF.

This clone appeared a single time. The chain recombines TRBV9 with TRBJ2-1, with a possible D match to TRBD2 (5 bases). Trimming removed 0 bases from V and 7 bases from J, with 14 bases in between. The CDR3 sequence is 15 residues long. The germline gives CDR1 SGDLS, CDR2 YYNGEE. CDR3 region: CASSVDEGVRNEQFF. CDR3 bases: TGTGCCAGCAGCGTAGATGAGGGAGTCAGGAATGAGCAGTTCTTC. The full variable domain, in which reference TRBV9 and TRBJ2-1 provide the parts outside the CDR3, is DSGVTQTPKHLITATGQRVTLRCSPRSGDLSVYWYQQSLDQGLQFLIQYYNGEERAKGNILERFSAQQFPDLHSELNLSSLELGDSALYFCASSVDEGVRNEQFFGPGTRLTVL.

The chain couples TRBV5-4 to TRBJ2-3, with TRBD2 identical over 10 bases. CDR3 size: 16 residues. Germline assignment: CDR1 SGHNT and CDR2 YYREEE (reference sequence). Trimming cost V 4 bases and J 4 bases; bases outside gene matches: 9. CDR3 bases: TGTGCCAGCAGCCCACGCCTAGCGGGAGAATCAGATACGCAGTATTTT. Its translation is CASSPRLAGESDTQYF.

This chain uses TRBV20-1 with TRBJ2-7; D perhaps matches TRBD1 (5 bases). Germline CDR1 and CDR2: DFQATT and SNEGSKA (reference sequence). The V and J ends lost 3 bases and 6 bases respectively, with 9 bases between them. This CDR3 comprises 11 residues. DNA for the CDR3: TGCAGTGCTAGTAGGGGTTCCGAGCAGTACTTC. This sequence encodes CSASRGSEQYF.

This clone was seen a few times. The chain carries TRBV6-1 and TRBJ2-6; 9 nucleotides match TRBD1. Losses at the gene ends were 4 bases for V and 3 bases for J; bases not matched to a gene: 4. The CDR3 has 16 residues. Germline assignment: CDR1 MNHNS and CDR2 SASEGT. CDR3 nucleotides: TGTGCCAGCAGTGCCACAGGGGGCGATGGGGCCAACGTCCTGACTTTC. The encoded protein is CASSATGGDGANVLTF.

The rearrangement uses TRBV5-1 and TRBJ1-1; D unresolved. V shed 4 bases and J shed 2 bases, with 21 bases lying between them. The germline gives CDR1 SGHRS, CDR2 YFSETQ. This CDR3 comprises 17 residues. The CDR3 sequence: CASSRLPEGSRNTEAFF. CDR3 DNA: TGCGCCAGCAGCCGCCTGCCCGAGGGTTCTAGAAACACTGAAGCTTTCTTT.

The chain is built from TRBV2 and TRBJ1-4, with 7 bases that match TRBD1. The germline V gene encodes CDR1 SNHLY and CDR2 FYNNEI. The CDR3 runs 16 residues. V shed 6 bases and J 3 bases; nucleotides not matched to a gene: 10. CDR3 sequence (DNA): TGTGCCAGCAGCTACGACAGGGCCGCGGCTAATGAAAAACTGTTTTTT. Translated: CASSYDRAAANEKLFF. Supplemented by reference TRBV2 and TRBJ1-4, the full variable domain reads EPEVTQTPSHQVTQMGQEVILRCVPISNHLYFYWYRQILGQKVEFLVSFYNNEISEKSEIFDDQFSVERPDGSNFTLKIRSTKLEDSAMYFCASSYDRAAANEKLFFGSGTQLSVL.